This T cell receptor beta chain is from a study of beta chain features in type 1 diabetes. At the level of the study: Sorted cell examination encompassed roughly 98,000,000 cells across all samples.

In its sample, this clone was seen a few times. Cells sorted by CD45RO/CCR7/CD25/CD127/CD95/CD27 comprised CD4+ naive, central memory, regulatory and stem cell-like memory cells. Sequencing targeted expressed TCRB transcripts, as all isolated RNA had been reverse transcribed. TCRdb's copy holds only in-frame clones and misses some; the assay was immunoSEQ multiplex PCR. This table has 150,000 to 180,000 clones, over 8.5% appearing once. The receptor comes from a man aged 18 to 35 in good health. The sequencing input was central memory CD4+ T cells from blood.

CDR3: CSVETGGYGYTF. The CDR3 nucleotides are TGCAGCGTTGAGACAGGGGGCTATGGCTACACCTTC. The rearrangement links TRBV29-1 to TRBJ1-2, with 9 nucleotides matching TRBD1. Losses at the gene ends were 3 bases for V and 4 bases for J; bases not matched to a gene: 0. CDR1 is SQVTM and CDR2 is ANQGSEA in the germline V gene. The CDR3 totals 12 residues.